The sample holds many counts of the clone carrying this T cell receptor beta chain. What it binds is unknown. These data originate in a study of CD8 T cells in ankylosing spondylitis. Notes on the study in general: Seemingly characteristic of ankylosing spondylitis blood was a TCR beta motif consisting of under 10 highly homologous variants. Reportedly, matched ankylosing spondylitis synovial fluid was significantly enriched for disease-linked clones.

The CDR3 spans 15 residues. Germline V lookup: CDR1 SGHRS, CDR2 YFSETQ. V shed 4 bases and J shed 4 bases, with 15 bases lying between them. Libraries for TCR beta were made by quantitative 5'-RACE with molecular barcodes. TCRdb reprocessed the 5' RACE reads with MiXCR, giving one entry per CDR3 protein. Here the sample spans about 160,000 distinct CDR3 sequences, 15% to 20% being singletons. The V call is TRBV5-1, the J call TRBJ1-5, with a tentative D call TRBD1 (6 bases). The TCR was taken from a male donor with ankylosing spondylitis or in good health (not recorded which). The specimen was blood, either unsorted or a sorted T cell fraction (not recorded which). The DNA of the CDR3 is TGCGCCAGCAGCCAAGAGGGGGTAGGAAATCAGCCCCAGCATTTT. The encoded protein is CASSQEGVGNQPQHF.